This entry is about one T cell receptor (beta chain). Its antigen remains unidentified. No base quality information exists; no much larger clone differs at one position. The record originates from a study of T cell repertoires in cytomegalovirus infection (dated by TCRdb to the late 2010s). Concerning the study at large: Because public TCR beta signatures pointed to carriage of CMV infection together with the matching HLA type, the HLA type of each donor mattered for the analysis.

Paper-wide results and their limitations: The ex vivo response was dominated by HLA-C-restricted CMV-specific TCR beta clonotypes, which also provided the single most frequent clonotype in two of eight donors. In both this cohort and an independent roughly 350-donor cohort, the cumulative frequency of public TCR beta family members distinguished carriers of CMV infection plus the relevant HLA type.

Reading from cysteine to phenylalanine, the CDR3 counts 14 amino acids. The sequence is cut down to CDR3 DNA, 42 bases in frame from base 1. Clipping removes 7 bases from V and 9 bases from J, with 11 as the unmatched junction base count. CDR1 and CDR2 are drawn from the germline V gene (reference sequence): LNHNV, YYDKDF. The instrument given in TCRdb is Illumina HiSeq 1500. TCRdb cleaned the public reads at Q25 with fastp, built clones with MiXCR and kept in-frame beta chains. Rows are unified per CDR3 protein, each entry keeping the most common DNA and genes. For this sample the table gives 200,000 to 300,000 distinct CDR3 sequences, of which approximately 9.1% were detected only once. The top ten hold about 14% of the sample.

The clonotype was recovered from a human donor in good health (CMV status not recorded). Some clones in this sample may be carry-over from other donors' samples. Input material: PBMCs. This chain is built from TRBV15 and TRBJ2-1, and TRBD2 matches 8 of the central bases. The sequenced DNA is TGTGCCACCATGGTAGCAGCGGGGGTGGGTGAGCAGTTCTTC. Its protein product is CATMVAAGVGEQFF.